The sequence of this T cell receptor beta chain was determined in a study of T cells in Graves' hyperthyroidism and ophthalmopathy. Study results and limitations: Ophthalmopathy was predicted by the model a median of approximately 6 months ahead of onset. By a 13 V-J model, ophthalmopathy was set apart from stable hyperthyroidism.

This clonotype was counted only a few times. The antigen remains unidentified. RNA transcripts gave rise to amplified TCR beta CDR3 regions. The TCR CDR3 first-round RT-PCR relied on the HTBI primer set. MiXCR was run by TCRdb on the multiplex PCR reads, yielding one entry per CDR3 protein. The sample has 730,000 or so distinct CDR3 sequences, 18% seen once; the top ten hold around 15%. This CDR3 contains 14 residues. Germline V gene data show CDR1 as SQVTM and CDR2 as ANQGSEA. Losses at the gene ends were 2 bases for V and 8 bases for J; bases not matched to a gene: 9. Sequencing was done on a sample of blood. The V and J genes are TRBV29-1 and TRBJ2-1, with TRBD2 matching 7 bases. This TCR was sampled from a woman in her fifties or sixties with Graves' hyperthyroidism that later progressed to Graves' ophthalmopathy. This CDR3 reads CSVELGRGSDEQFF. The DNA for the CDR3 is TGCAGCGTTGAATTGGGGCGGGGGTCCGATGAGCAGTTCTTC.